This T cell receptor beta chain was sequenced during a study of blood T cell repertoires in COVID-19. TCRdb's copy holds only in-frame clones and misses some; the assay was immunoSEQ multiplex PCR. The data contain about 360,000 clones, 70% to 85% of them singletons. The CDR3 runs to 14 residues. CDR1 and CDR2 (germline): ENHRY, SYGVKD. V lost 11 bases to trimming and J lost 5 bases, with 21 bases between them. The sequenced sample consisted of peripheral blood. This chain connects TRBV10-3 to TRBJ1-2, with D perhaps TRBD1 (6 bases). The sequence was obtained from a human donor with acute or convalescent COVID-19. The donor label of this sample is uncertain. CDR3 protein: CASQSGVVEYGYTF. The CDR3 DNA follows: TGTGCCTCCCAGTCAGGGGTGGTCGAATATGGCTACACCTTC.